This paragraph covers one T cell receptor (beta chain) sequence. Antigen: not known. Germline values: CDR1 GTSNPN, CDR2 SVGIG (reference sequence). The CDR3 runs 13 residues. Trimming left V 5 bases short and J 8 bases short, with 13 bases between. The data originate from a study of cytomegalovirus exposure and HLA in healthy donors. Study-wide points: Cytomegalovirus status was reportedly diagnosed by the classifier with high specificity and sensitivity. There were a few CMV-associated chains whose specificity for CMV antigens was confirmed in vitro.

Produced via immunoSEQ multiplex PCR; TCRdb's table is partial and in-frame only. The sample yields approximately 99,000 clones, approximately 94% seen once. The sample taken for sequencing was PBMCs. This sequence joins TRBV30 and TRBJ1-6, with no clear D. The sequence derives from a woman aged 18-29 years in good health and CMV-seronegative. The CDR3 loop is CAWGVYTDSPLHF. The CDR3 DNA reads TGTGCCTGGGGAGTGTACACGGATTCACCCCTCCACTTT. Full variable domain (outside the CDR3, taken from reference TRBV30 and TRBJ1-6): SQTIHQWPATLVQPVGSPLSLECTVEGTSNPNLYWYRQAAGRGLQLLFYSVGIGQISSEVPQNLSASRPQDRQFILSSKKLLLSDSGFYLCAWGVYTDSPLHFGNGTRLTVT.